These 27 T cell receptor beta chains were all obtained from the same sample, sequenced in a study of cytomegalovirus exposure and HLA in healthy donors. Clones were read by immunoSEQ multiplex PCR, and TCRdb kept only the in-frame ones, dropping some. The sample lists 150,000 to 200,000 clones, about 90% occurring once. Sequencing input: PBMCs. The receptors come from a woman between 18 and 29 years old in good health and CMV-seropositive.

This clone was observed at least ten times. CDR3 amino acids: CASSQDYGVSEQYF. The CDR3 DNA is TGTGCCAGCAGCCAAGATTACGGTGTTTCGGAGCAGTACTTC. The rearrangement joins TRBV4-2 to TRBJ2-7; D not resolved. The CDR3 is 14 residues long. Germline CDR1 and CDR2: LGHNA and YNFKEQ. Trimming cost V 0 bases and J 7 bases, with 13 bases left between them.

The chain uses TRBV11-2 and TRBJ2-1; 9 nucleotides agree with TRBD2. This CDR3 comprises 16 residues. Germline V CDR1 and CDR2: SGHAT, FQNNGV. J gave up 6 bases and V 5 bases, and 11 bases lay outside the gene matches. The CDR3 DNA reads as TGTGCCAGCAGCCCCGAGAGCGGGAGGTGGAGCAATGAGCAGTTCTTC. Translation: CASSPESGRWSNEQFF.

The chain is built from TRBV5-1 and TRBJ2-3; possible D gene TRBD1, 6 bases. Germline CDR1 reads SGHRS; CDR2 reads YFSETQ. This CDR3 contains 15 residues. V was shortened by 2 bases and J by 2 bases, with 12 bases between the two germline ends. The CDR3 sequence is CASSFLSGATDTQYF. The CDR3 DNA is TGCGCCAGCAGCTTTTTGTCAGGGGCCACAGATACGCAGTATTTT.

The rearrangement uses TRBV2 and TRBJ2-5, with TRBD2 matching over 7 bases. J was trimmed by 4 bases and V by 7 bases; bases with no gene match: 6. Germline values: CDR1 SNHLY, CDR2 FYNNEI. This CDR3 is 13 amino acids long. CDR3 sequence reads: CASMTGGRETQYF. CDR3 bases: TGTGCCAGCATGACCGGGGGGAGAGAGACCCAGTACTTC.

The CDR3 loop is CASFTGELFF. The CDR3 nucleotides are TGTGCCTCATTCACCGGGGAGCTGTTTTTT. V and J are TRBV30 and TRBJ2-2; the D is unclear. The ends were cut back, 7 bases at V and 4 bases at J, with 4 bases in the middle. CDR3 length equals 10 residues. CDR1 and CDR2 (germline): GTSNPN, SVGIG (reference sequence).

As DNA, the CDR3 is TGCGCCAGCAGCTTCTCAGGGAAGGCTTTCTTT. This encodes CASSFSGKAFF. The chain employs TRBV5-1 and TRBJ1-1, with D perhaps TRBD1 (5 bases). Between the trimmed V and J ends, which lost 2 bases and 11 bases, there was a span of 10 bases. Germline assignment: CDR1 SGHRS and CDR2 YFSETQ. The CDR3 covers 11 residues.

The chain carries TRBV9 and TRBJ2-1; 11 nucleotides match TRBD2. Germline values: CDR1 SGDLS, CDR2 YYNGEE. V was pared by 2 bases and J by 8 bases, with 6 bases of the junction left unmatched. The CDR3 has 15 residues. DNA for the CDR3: TGTGCCAGCAGCGTTGCGGGACTAGCGGTCGATGAGCAGTTCTTC. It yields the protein CASSVAGLAVDEQFF.

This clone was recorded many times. CDR3 loop: CASSLSGHLYEQYF. The CDR3 DNA reads TGTGCCAGCAGCTTGTCCGGACACCTCTACGAGCAGTACTTC. The rearrangement uses TRBV5-6 and TRBJ2-7; D may be TRBD1 (5 bases). The ends were cut back, 1 base at V and 3 bases at J, with 11 bases in the middle. This CDR3 has 14 amino acids. Germline CDR1 is SGHDT and CDR2 is YYEEEE. Drawing the rest from reference TRBV5-6 and TRBJ2-7, the complete variable domain is DAGVTQSPTHLIKTRGQQVTLRCSPKSGHDTVSWYQQALGQGPQFIFQYYEEEERQRGNFPDRFSGHQFPNYSSELNVNALLLGDSALYLCASSLSGHLYEQYFGPGTRLTVT.

The CDR3 bases are TGTGCCAGCAGTATCAGCGGAACTAGCGGGCCTAATGAGCAGTTCTTC. Its translation: CASSISGTSGPNEQFF. This chain connects TRBV14 to TRBJ2-1; the match to TRBD2 covers 9 bases. Trimming removed 6 bases from V and 7 bases from J; junction bases left unmatched: 13. This CDR3 comprises 16 residues. CDR1 and CDR2 from the germline V gene are SGHDN and FVKESK.

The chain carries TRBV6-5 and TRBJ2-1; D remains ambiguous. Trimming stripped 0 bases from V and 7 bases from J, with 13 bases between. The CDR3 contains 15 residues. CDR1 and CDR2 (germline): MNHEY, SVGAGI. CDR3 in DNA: TGTGCCAGCAGTTACTCGCCCCCAGACATGAATGAGCAGTTCTTC. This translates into CASSYSPPDMNEQFF.

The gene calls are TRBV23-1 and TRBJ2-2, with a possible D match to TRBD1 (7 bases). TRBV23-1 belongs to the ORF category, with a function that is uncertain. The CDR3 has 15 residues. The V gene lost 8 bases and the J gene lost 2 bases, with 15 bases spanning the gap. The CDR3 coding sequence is TGCGCCAGCGGCGACAGGGAGGAAAACACCGGGGAGCTGTTTTTT. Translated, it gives CASGDREENTGELFF.

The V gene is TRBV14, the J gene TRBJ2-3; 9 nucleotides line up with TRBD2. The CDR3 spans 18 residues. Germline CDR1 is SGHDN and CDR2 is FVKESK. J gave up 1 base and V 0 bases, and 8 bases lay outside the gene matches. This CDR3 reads CASSQDNMRTSGTDTQYF. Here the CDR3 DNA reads TGTGCCAGCAGCCAAGATAATATGAGGACTAGCGGCACAGATACGCAGTATTTT.

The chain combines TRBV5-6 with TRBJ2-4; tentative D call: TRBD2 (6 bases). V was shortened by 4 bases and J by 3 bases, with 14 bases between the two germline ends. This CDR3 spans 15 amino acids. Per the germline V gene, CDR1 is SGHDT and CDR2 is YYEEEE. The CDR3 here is CASSTPGEVKNIQYF. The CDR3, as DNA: TGTGCCAGCAGCACCCCCGGGGAGGTCAAAAACATTCAGTACTTC.

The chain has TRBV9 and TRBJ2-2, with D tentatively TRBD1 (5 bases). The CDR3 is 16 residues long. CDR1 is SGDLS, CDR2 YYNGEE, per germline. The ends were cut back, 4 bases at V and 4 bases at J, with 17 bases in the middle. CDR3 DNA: TGTGCCAGCAGCACCCAAGACAGTACGACCACCGGGGAGCTGTTTTTT. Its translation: CASSTQDSTTTGELFF.

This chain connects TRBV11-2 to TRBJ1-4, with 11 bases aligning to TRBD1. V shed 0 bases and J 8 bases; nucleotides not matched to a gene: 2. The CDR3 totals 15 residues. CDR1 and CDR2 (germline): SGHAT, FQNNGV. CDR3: CASSLDRTGGEKLFF. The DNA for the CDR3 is TGTGCCAGCAGCTTAGATCGGACAGGGGGCGAAAAACTGTTTTTT.

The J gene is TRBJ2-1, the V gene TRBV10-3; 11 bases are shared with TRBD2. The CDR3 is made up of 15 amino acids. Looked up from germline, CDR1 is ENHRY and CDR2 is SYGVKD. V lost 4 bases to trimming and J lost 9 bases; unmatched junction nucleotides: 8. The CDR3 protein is CAISALAGEGSEQFF. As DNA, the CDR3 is TGTGCCATCAGTGCACTAGCGGGAGAGGGGAGTGAGCAGTTCTTC.

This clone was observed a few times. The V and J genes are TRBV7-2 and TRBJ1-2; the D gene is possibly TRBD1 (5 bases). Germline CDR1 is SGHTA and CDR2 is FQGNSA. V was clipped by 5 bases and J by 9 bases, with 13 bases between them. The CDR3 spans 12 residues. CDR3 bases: TGTGCCAGCAGCGATTATGGGGGGAGCTACACCTTC. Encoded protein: CASSDYGGSYTF.

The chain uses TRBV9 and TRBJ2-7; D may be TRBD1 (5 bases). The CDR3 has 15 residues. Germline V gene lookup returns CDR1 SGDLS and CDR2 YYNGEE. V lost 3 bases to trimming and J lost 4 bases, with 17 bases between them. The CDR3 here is CASSASDTYLYEQYF. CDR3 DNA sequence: TGTGCCAGCAGCGCTTCGGACACCTACCTTTACGAGCAGTACTTC.

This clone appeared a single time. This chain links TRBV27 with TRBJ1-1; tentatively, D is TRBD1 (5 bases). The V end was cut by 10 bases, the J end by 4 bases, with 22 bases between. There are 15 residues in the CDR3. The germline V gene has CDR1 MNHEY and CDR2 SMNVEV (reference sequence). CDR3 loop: CATTTASRQITEAFF. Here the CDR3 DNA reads TGTGCCACCACAACGGCCAGTAGACAGATCACTGAAGCTTTCTTT.

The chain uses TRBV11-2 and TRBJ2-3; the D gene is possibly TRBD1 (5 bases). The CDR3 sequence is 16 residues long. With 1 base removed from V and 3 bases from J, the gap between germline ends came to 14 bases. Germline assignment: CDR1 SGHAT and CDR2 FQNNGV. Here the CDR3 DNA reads TGTGCCAGCAGCTTAGGGATGGGGCGCGGAACAGATACGCAGTATTTT. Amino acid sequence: CASSLGMGRGTDTQYF.

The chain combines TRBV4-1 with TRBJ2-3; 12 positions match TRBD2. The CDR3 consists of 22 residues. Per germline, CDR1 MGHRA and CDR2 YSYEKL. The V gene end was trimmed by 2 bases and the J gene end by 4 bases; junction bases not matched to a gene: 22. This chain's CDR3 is CASSQFQTLAGGQVGYADTQYF. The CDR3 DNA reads TGCGCCAGCAGCCAATTCCAAACCCTAGCGGGGGGGCAAGTCGGGTATGCAGATACGCAGTATTTT.

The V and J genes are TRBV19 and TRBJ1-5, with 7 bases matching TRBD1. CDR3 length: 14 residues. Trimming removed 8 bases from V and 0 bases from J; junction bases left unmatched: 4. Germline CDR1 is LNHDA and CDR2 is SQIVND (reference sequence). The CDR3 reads CASDRVYSNQPQHF. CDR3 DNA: TGTGCCAGTGACAGGGTCTATAGCAATCAGCCCCAGCATTTT.

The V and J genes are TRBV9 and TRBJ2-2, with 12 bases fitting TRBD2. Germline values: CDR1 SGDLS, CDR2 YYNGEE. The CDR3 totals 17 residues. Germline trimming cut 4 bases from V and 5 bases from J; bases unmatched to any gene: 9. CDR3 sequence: CASSILAGGRKTGELFF. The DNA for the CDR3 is TGTGCCAGCAGCATACTAGCGGGGGGTAGAAAAACCGGGGAGCTGTTTTTT.

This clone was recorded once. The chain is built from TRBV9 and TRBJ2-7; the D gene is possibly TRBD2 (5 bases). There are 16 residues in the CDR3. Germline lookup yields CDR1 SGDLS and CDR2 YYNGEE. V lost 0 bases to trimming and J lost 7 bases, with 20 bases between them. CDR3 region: CASSVGSSARPGEQYF. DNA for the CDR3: TGTGCCAGCAGCGTAGGGTCGAGCGCCAGACCGGGGGAGCAGTACTTC.

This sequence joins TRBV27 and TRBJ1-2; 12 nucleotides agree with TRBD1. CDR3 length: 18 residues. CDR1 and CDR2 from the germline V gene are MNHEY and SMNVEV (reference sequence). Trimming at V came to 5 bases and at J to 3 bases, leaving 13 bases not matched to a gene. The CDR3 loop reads CASSPGQGAWDRDYGYTF. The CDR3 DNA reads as TGTGCCAGCAGTCCGGGACAGGGGGCATGGGATCGAGACTATGGCTACACCTTC.

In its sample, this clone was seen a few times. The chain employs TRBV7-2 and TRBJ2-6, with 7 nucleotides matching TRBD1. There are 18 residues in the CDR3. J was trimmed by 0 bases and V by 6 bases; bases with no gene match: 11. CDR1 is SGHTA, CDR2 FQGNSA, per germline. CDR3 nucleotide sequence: TGTGCCAGCAGTCTGGCCGGGACAGTCTTCTCTGGGGCCAACGTCCTGACTTTC. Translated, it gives CASSLAGTVFSGANVLTF.

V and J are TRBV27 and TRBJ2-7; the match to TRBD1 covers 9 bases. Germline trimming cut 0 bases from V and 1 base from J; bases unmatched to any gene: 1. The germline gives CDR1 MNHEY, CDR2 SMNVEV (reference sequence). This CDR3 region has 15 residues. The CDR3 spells CASSLSTGGSYEQYF. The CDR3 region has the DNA TGTGCCAGCAGTTTATCGACAGGGGGGTCCTACGAGCAGTACTTC.